This T cell receptor beta chain originates from a study of response to subunit inactivated influenza vaccine. Whole-study findings and limits: The authors suggested that every seasonal influenza vaccination recruits few new T cells.

One entry per CDR3 protein, called by TCRdb with MiXCR from the RT-PCR reads. This table holds about 190,000 distinct CDR3 sequences, about an eighth found once. Points on this clonotype: Its target is not known.

Trimming took 3 bases from V and 7 from J, leaving 13 bases between them. This CDR3 spans 14 amino acids. Germline loops: CDR1 MNHEY, CDR2 SMNVEV (reference sequence). The V gene is TRBV27, the J gene TRBJ2-1; D is possibly TRBD2 (5 bases). The sequences come from CD8+ T cells sorted from PBMCs, collected 5 days after vaccination. The clonotype comes from a man aged 50 or older who received an inactivated influenza vaccine. The CDR3 loop reads CASSFRLAMNEQFF. DNA of the CDR3: TGTGCCAGCAGTTTTAGGCTAGCAATGAATGAGCAGTTCTTC.